The 10 T cell receptor beta chains below come from one sample, sequenced in a study of patients and donors after allogeneic stem cell transplantation. TCRdb used MiXCR to reprocess the RT-PCR reads, holding one entry per CDR3 protein. The data show some 880,000 distinct CDR3 sequences, with under 20% seen just once and around 5.5% held by the top ten. The specimen sequenced was blood, either unsorted or a sorted T cell fraction (not recorded which). The source is a human donor who was either an allogeneic HSCT recipient or a stem cell or donor lymphocyte infusion donor (not recorded which). It is not recorded whose cells these are; they may come from a transplant donor.

The chain employs TRBV5-6 and TRBJ2-1; D gene unclear. The CDR3 runs to 14 residues. Trimming took 5 bases from V and 0 from J, leaving 9 bases between them. The germline CDR1 and CDR2 sequences are SGHDT and YYEEEE. As DNA, the CDR3 is TGTGCCAGCAGACAAATGAGCTCCTACAATGAGCAGTTCTTC. Residues: CASRQMSSYNEQFF.

In this sample, this clonotype turned up a few times. This sequence joins TRBV6-1 and TRBJ2-7, with unresolved D. V shed 8 bases and J shed 1 base, with 12 bases lying between them. Germline V gene data show CDR1 as MNHNS and CDR2 as SASEGT. This CDR3 spans 13 amino acids. The DNA of the CDR3 is TGTGCCAGCCAAAAACCCATGTCCTACGAGCAGTACTTC. Translation: CASQKPMSYEQYF.

The table lists this clonotype with a few counts. The rearrangement uses TRBV27 and TRBJ2-5; D is ambiguous. V was shortened by 1 base and J by 4 bases, with 7 bases between the two germline ends. Per the germline V gene, CDR1 is MNHEY and CDR2 is SMNVEV (reference sequence). This CDR3 is built from 13 residues. CDR3 bases: TGTGCCAGCAGTTTATTGTATCGAGAGACCCAGTACTTC. Translation: CASSLLYRETQYF.

This clonotype was seen a handful of times. The chain carries TRBV5-1 and TRBJ2-5; D unresolved. The CDR3 sequence is 16 residues long. Germline loops: CDR1 SGHRS, CDR2 YFSETQ. The V end lost 0 bases, the J end lost 4 bases, and 16 bases lay between the germline ends. CDR3 nucleotide sequence: TGCGCCAGCAGCTTGGCAATCGGCCAGGTGGGAGAGACCCAGTACTTC. Translating it yields CASSLAIGQVGETQYF.

A few counts support this clonotype. The chain recombines TRBV20-1 with TRBJ2-7; D is ambiguous. Per germline, CDR1 DFQATT and CDR2 SNEGSKA (reference sequence). The CDR3 has 10 residues. With 3 bases removed from V and 7 bases from J, the gap between germline ends came to 7 bases. CDR3 sequence: CSARGPEQYF. The CDR3, as DNA: TGCAGTGCTAGGGGTCCAGAGCAGTACTTC.

This chain links TRBV11-2 with TRBJ2-1, with 7 bases lining up with TRBD2. The ends lost 3 bases at V and 0 bases at J; junction bases unmatched: 11. Germline lookup yields CDR1 SGHAT and CDR2 FQNNGV. The CDR3 runs 18 residues. CDR3 sequence: CASSFFVIAGFSYNEQFF. DNA of the CDR3: TGTGCCAGCAGCTTCTTCGTGATAGCGGGCTTCTCCTACAATGAGCAGTTCTTC.

The rearrangement uses TRBV20-1 and TRBJ2-1; 8 bases are shared with TRBD2. The CDR3 runs to 15 residues. V gave up 0 bases and J gave up 2 bases; unmatched junction bases: 3. From germline, CDR1 is DFQATT and CDR2 SNEGSKA (reference sequence). The CDR3 sequence: CSARDSGATYNEQFF. Written as DNA, the CDR3 is TGCAGTGCTAGAGATAGCGGGGCTACCTACAATGAGCAGTTCTTC.

The chain uses TRBV6-2 or TRBV6-3 and TRBJ1-4, with D tentatively TRBD1 (5 bases). CDR1 MNHEY and CDR2 SVGEGT come from the germline V gene. This CDR3 comprises 16 residues. V lost 3 bases to trimming and J lost 10 bases, with 21 bases between them. The chain's CDR3 is CASSYQKGPSGAKLFF. The CDR3 bases are TGTGCCAGCAGTTATCAAAAGGGGCCGAGTGGTGCAAAACTGTTTTTT.

The gene calls are TRBV4-2 and TRBJ2-1, with 11 positions matching TRBD2. Losses at the gene ends were 0 bases for V and 6 bases for J; bases not matched to a gene: 4. The CDR3 runs 16 residues. Germline V gene sequence: CDR1 LGHNA, CDR2 YNFKEQ. Here the CDR3 reads CASSQEGGTSGNEQFF. The CDR3 region has the DNA TGTGCCAGCAGCCAAGAAGGCGGGACTAGCGGCAATGAGCAGTTCTTC.

The table lists this clonotype with many counts. The V call is TRBV4-3, the J call TRBJ1-5; D gene unclear. CDR3 length: 15 amino acids. V lost 0 bases to trimming and J lost 1 base, with 7 bases between them. CDR1 is LGHNA, CDR2 YSLEER, per germline. CDR3 amino acids: CASSQDRSSNQPQHF. DNA of the CDR3: TGCGCCAGCAGCCAAGATCGGAGCAGCAATCAGCCCCAGCATTTT.